One and the same sample provided the 19 T cell receptor beta chains below, sequenced in a study of blood T cells in healthy people across ages. Then a second PCR, running about 6 to 12 cycles, was carried out with a sample-barcoded 5' primer and a J-beta primer mix. TCRdb re-analysed the 5' RACE reads in MiXCR, keeping a single row per CDR3 protein. The table has 650,000 to 1,000,000 distinct CDR3 sequences, 36% seen once. Sequenced: blood. These receptors were taken from a man younger than 35 in good health.

This clonotype was detected only a few times. The genes are TRBV6-2 or TRBV6-3 and TRBJ2-5; TRBD2 agrees at 11 bases. The germline gives CDR1 MNHEY, CDR2 SVGEGT. After removal of 6 bases from V and 2 bases from J, the junction contained 11 bases not matched to a gene. The CDR3 sequence is 17 residues long. CDR3 sequence (DNA): TGTGCCAGCAGCTCTAACCACCGACTAGCGGGACAAGAGACCCAGTACTTC. Its protein is CASSSNHRLAGQETQYF.

Concerning this clonotype: The junction departs from germline at one end; a sequencing error may be responsible. The V call is TRBV7-2, the J call TRBJ2-3; D is perhaps TRBD1 (6 bases). The CDR3 loop spans 13 amino acids. Germline-derived CDR1 and CDR2 are SGHTA and FQGNSA. The CDR3, as DNA: TGTGCCAGCAGCTCCACAGGGTCAGATACGCAGGATTTT. It yields the protein CASSSTGSDTQDF. Combining the CDR3 with reference TRBV7-2 and TRBJ2-3 gives the whole variable domain GAGVSQSPSNKVTEKGKDVELRCDPISGHTALYWYRQSLGQGLEFLIYFQGNSAPDKSGLPSDRFSAERTGGSVSTLTIQRTQQEDSAVYLCASSSTGSDTQDFGPGTRLTVL.

The chain employs TRBV7-3 and TRBJ2-7; D ambiguous. Trimming cost V 3 bases and J 4 bases, with 13 bases left between them. The germline CDR1 and CDR2 sequences are SGHTA and FQGTGA. The CDR3 length is 14 residues. Here the CDR3 reads CASSLGSGWYEQYF. The CDR3 DNA reads as TGTGCCAGCAGCTTGGGCAGTGGGTGGTACGAGCAGTACTTC. The full variable domain, with the rest looked up from reference TRBV7-3 and TRBJ2-7, is GAGVSQTPSNKVTEKGKYVELRCDPISGHTALYWYRQSLGQGPEFLIYFQGTGAADDSGLPNDRFFAVRPEGSVSTLKIQRTERGDSAVYLCASSLGSGWYEQYFGPGTRLTVT.

There are a few counts of this clonotype. The germline gene is not matched at one end of the junction; a read error may be the cause. The genes are TRBV2 and TRBJ2-1; D is possibly TRBD1 or TRBD2 (5 bases each). In germline, CDR1 is SNHLY, CDR2 FYNNEI. This CDR3 is 12 amino acids long. The CDR3 loop reads CASLWGPNERFF. The CDR3 coding sequence is TGTGCCAGTCTCTGGGGACCAAATGAGCGGTTCTTC.

This clonotype has a single count. A much larger clonotype is one base distant, so this may be a read error. The gene calls are TRBV12-3 or TRBV12-4 and TRBJ2-3, with D possibly TRBD2 on 5 matching bases. The CDR3 is made up of 16 amino acids. CDR3 residues: CASSLVVDSSTDTHYF. The CDR3 bases are TGTGCCAGCAGTTTAGTTGTGGATTCTAGCACAGATACGCATTATTTT.

The chain is built from TRBV4-2 and TRBJ2-5; 10 bases line up with TRBD2. V gave up 0 bases and J gave up 5 bases; unmatched junction bases: 3. This CDR3 spans 15 amino acids. Germline lookup yields CDR1 LGHNA and CDR2 YNFKEQ. In DNA, the CDR3 is TGTGCCAGCAGCCAAGAACTAGCGGGGATGGAGACCCAGTACTTC. Translation: CASSQELAGMETQYF.

The V and J genes are TRBV13 and TRBJ2-7; 11 bases are a match to TRBD1. V shed 5 bases, J shed 4 bases, and the junction held 7 bases outside the gene matches. CDR3 length: 15 amino acids. Germline CDR1 is PRHDT and CDR2 is FYEKMQ (reference sequence). The CDR3 loop is CASSRRTGGNYEQYF. DNA of the CDR3: TGTGCCAGCAGCCGACGGACAGGGGGCAATTACGAGCAGTACTTC. Full variable domain (remainder filled in from reference TRBV13 and TRBJ2-7): AAGVIQSPRHLIKEKRETATLKCYPIPRHDTVYWYQQGPGQDPQFLISFYEKMQSDKGSIPDRFSAQQFSDYHSELNMSSLELGDSALYFCASSRRTGGNYEQYFGPGTRLTVT.

There are a few counts of this clonotype. The junction differs from germline at one of its ends, possibly a read error. The V gene is TRBV6-5, the J gene TRBJ2-7; 9 bases map to TRBD1. The CDR3 runs to 16 residues. From germline, CDR1 is MNHEY and CDR2 SVGAGI. The CDR3 sequence is CASSSAPGQGSFEQYF. The CDR3 nucleotides read TGTGCCAGCAGTTCCGCCCCGGGACAGGGTTCCTTCGAGCAGTACTTC.

A note on this clonotype: The junction does not match germline at one end; this may be a read error. This rearrangement joins TRBV7-6 to TRBJ2-2, with a possible D match to TRBD1 (6 bases). The V gene's germline CDR1 is SGHVS and CDR2 FNYEAQ. This CDR3 has 18 residues. The CDR3 bases are TGTGCCAGCGGCTTAGTTGGTAGGGGGACACAGAACACCGGGGAGCTGTTTTTT. It translates to CASGLVGRGTQNTGELFF.

J is TRBJ1-1 and V is TRBV6-2 or TRBV6-3; 11 nucleotides align to TRBD1. The CDR3 runs to 14 residues. V lost 7 bases and J lost 9; bases outside the gene matches: 10. Germline V gene sequence: CDR1 MNHEY, CDR2 SVGEGT. The CDR3 loop is CASTLLGTGGQAFF. In nucleotides, the CDR3 is TGTGCCAGCACCCTACTAGGGACAGGGGGACAAGCTTTCTTT.

The V call is TRBV12-3 or TRBV12-4, the J call TRBJ1-6; D gene ambiguous. Trimming pared 3 bases from V and 6 bases from J, leaving 12 bases between. This CDR3 comprises 15 residues. The chain's CDR3 is CASSLVDYSNSPLHF. As DNA, the CDR3 is TGTGCCAGCAGTTTGGTAGACTACAGTAATTCACCCCTCCACTTT.

The J gene is TRBJ1-5, the V gene TRBV14; a weak D match, TRBD1 (6 bases). V was clipped by 1 base and J by 0 bases, with 10 bases between them. Germline-derived CDR1 and CDR2 are SGHDN and FVKESK. The CDR3 totals 16 residues. Here the CDR3 DNA reads TGTGCCAGCAGCCAAGTCCGACAGGCTAGCAATCAGCCCCAGCATTTT. This translates into CASSQVRQASNQPQHF.

V usage is TRBV20-1 and J usage is TRBJ1-6; 8 positions agree with TRBD1. CDR3 length: 13 residues. CDR1 DFQATT and CDR2 SNEGSKA come from the germline V gene (reference sequence). V gave up 6 bases and J gave up 14 bases; unmatched junction bases: 12. CDR3 protein: CSAAGTGLYSLHF. The DNA of the CDR3 is TGCAGTGCAGCCGGGACAGGACTCTATTCCCTCCACTTT.

This clonotype occurred a few times. The CDR3 nucleotides read TGTGCCAGCAGCTTACCCCCTAGTATTTCCTACAATGAGCAGTACTTC. Translated, it gives CASSLPPSISYNEQYF. The chain employs TRBV7-9 and TRBJ2-1; no firm D call. The DNA matches TRBJ2-7 better at its end, which makes the J call doubtful. The CDR3 is 16 amino acids. The germline V gene has CDR1 SEHNR and CDR2 FQNEAQ (reference sequence).

There are a few counts of this clonotype. The chain uses TRBV9 and TRBJ2-3; D remains unclear. The germline CDR1 and CDR2 sequences are SGDLS and YYNGEE. The ends were cut back, 4 bases at V and 1 base at J, with 10 bases in the middle. This CDR3 has 14 amino acids. The CDR3, as DNA: TGTGCCAGCAGCCCCTTCGACGGCACAGATACGCAGTATTTT. Amino acids: CASSPFDGTDTQYF.

A remark on this clonotype: One end of the junction is discordant with germline, which a read error may explain. The rearrangement links TRBV7-9 to TRBJ1-6; D is possibly TRBD1 (5 bases). The CDR3 consists of 16 residues. Germline-derived CDR1 and CDR2 are SEHNR and FQNEAQ (reference sequence). CDR3 loop: CASSLEQGKVDSPPHF. For the CDR3, the DNA is TGTGCCAGCAGCTTAGAGCAGGGCAAGGTTGATTCACCCCCCCACTTT.

This chain joins TRBV7-9 and TRBJ1-1; 8 nucleotides match TRBD1. The CDR3 loop spans 14 amino acids. Per germline, CDR1 SEHNR and CDR2 FQNEAQ (reference sequence). J lost 5 bases, V lost 7 bases, and 9 bases had no gene match. The CDR3 loop reads CASKRGTGQTEAFF. Here the CDR3 DNA reads TGTGCCAGCAAGCGGGGGACAGGACAGACTGAAGCTTTCTTT.

This clonotype was recorded many times. The chain is built from TRBV4-2 and TRBJ2-7; D not certain. V was clipped by 1 base and J by 0 bases, with 7 bases between them. The CDR3 length is 14 residues. CDR1 and CDR2 from the germline V gene are LGHNA and YNFKEQ. The CDR3 spells CASSQGSSSYEQYF. Written as DNA, the CDR3 is TGTGCCAGCAGCCAAGGGTCCAGCTCCTACGAGCAGTACTTC.

This chain joins TRBV15 and TRBJ1-2, with D tentatively TRBD1 (5 bases). The CDR3 is 16 residues long. Trimming pared 0 bases from V and 4 bases from J, leaving 15 bases between. Germline lookup yields CDR1 LNHNV and CDR2 YYDKDF (reference sequence). The DNA for the CDR3 is TGTGCCACCAGCAGAGAGGGGCAGGGCAGGATCTATGGCTACACCTTC. It is translated as CATSREGQGRIYGYTF.